Detailed here is one TCR beta chain. This sample is drawn from a study of sequential checkpoint blockade in melanoma. Study-wide background: Each arm's sequence ended with maintenance nivolumab.

With 4 bases removed from V and 2 bases from J, the gap between germline ends came to 9 bases. The CDR3 is 13 amino acids. CDR1 is MNHNS and CDR2 is SASEGT in the germline V gene. Documented treatment: randomized to nivolumab then ipilimumab (arm A) or the reverse (arm B). Patients had received no earlier DNA-damaging chemotherapy. Generated by immunoSEQ multiplex PCR, the TCRdb table keeps only in-frame clones and is missing some. Altogether about 37,000 clones are present, 84% being singletons, with the ten largest covering 4.5% to 7%. This chain uses TRBV6-1 with TRBJ2-7; D gene uncertain. The sample in question was CD8+ T cells sorted from blood (inferred from file names), obtained from a patient given nivolumab and ipilimumab in sequence. The sequence derives from a human donor with melanoma. The CDR3 loop reads CASSAGWAYEQYF. CDR3 in DNA: TGTGCCAGCAGTGCCGGGTGGGCCTACGAGCAGTACTTC.